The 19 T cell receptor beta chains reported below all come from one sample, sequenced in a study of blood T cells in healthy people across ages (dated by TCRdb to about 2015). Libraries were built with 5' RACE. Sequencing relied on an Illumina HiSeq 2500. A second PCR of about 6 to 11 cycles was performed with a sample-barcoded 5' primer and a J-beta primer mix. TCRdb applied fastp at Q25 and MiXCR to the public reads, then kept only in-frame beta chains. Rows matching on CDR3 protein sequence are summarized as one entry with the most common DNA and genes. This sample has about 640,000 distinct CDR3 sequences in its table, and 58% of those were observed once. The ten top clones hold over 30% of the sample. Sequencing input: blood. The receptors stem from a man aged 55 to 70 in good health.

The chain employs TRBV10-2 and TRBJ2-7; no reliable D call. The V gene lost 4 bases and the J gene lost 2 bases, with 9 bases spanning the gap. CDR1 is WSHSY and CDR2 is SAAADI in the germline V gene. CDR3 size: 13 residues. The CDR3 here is CASSAQRTYEQYF. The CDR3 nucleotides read TGCGCCAGCAGTGCCCAGCGTACCTACGAGCAGTACTTC.

CDR3 region: CSANLAGPSDTQYF. CDR3 nucleotide sequence: TGCAGTGCCAATCTAGCGGGCCCATCAGATACGCAGTATTTT. V usage is TRBV20-1 and J usage is TRBJ2-3; 8 bases agree with TRBD2. The CDR3 is 14 residues long. V gave up 6 bases and J gave up 4 bases; unmatched junction bases: 9. CDR1 and CDR2 from the germline V gene are DFQATT and SNEGSKA (reference sequence).

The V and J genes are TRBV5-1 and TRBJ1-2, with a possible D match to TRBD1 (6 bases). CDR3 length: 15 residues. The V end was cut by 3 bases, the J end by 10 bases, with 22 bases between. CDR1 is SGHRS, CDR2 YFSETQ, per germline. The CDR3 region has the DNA TGCGCCAGCAGCTCTCGAGACAGGCCCCCGATTGCCTACACCTTC. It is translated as CASSSRDRPPIAYTF.

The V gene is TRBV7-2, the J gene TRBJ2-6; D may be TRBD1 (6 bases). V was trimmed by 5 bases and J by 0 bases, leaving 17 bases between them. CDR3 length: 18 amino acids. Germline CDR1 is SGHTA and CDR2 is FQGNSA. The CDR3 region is CASSLFGQTSSGANVLTF. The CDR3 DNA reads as TGTGCCAGCAGCCTATTTGGACAGACGAGCTCTGGGGCCAACGTCCTGACTTTC.

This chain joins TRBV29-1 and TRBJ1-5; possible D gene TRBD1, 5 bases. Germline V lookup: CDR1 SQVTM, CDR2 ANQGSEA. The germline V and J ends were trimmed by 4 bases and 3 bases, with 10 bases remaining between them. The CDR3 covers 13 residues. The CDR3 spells CSVVQDLNQPQHF. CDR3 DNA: TGCAGCGTTGTACAGGACCTCAATCAGCCCCAGCATTTT.

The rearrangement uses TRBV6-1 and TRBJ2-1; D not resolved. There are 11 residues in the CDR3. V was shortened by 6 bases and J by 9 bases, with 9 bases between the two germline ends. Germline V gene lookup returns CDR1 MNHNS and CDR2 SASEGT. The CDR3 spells CASRAPSEQFF. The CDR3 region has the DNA TGTGCCAGCAGGGCTCCGAGTGAGCAGTTCTTC.

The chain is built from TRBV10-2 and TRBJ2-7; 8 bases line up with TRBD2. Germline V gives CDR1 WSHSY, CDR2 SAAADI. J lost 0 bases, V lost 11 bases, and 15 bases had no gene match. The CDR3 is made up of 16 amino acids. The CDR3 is CAAGENRGGLSYEQYF. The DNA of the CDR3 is TGCGCCGCGGGGGAAAATCGGGGGGGCCTCTCCTACGAGCAGTACTTC.

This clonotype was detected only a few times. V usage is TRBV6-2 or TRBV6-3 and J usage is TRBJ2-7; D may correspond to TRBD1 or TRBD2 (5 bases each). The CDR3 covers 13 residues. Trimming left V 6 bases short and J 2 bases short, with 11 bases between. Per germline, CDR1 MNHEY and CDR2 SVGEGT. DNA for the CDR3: TGTGCCAGCAGCCGGGACCCAGCCTACGAGCAGTACTTC. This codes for CASSRDPAYEQYF.

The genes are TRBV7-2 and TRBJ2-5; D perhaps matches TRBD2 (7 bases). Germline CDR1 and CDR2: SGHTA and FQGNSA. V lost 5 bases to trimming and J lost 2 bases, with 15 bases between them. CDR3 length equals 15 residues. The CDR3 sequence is CASSREGGEQETQYF. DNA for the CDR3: TGTGCCAGCAGCCGAGAGGGGGGGGAGCAAGAGACCCAGTACTTC.

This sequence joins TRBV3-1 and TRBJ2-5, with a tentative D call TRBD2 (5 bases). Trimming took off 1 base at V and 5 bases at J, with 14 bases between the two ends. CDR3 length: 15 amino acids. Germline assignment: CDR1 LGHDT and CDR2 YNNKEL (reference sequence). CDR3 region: CASSQASRRGETQYF. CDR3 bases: TGTGCCAGCAGCCAAGCCTCACGGCGCGGGGAGACCCAGTACTTC.

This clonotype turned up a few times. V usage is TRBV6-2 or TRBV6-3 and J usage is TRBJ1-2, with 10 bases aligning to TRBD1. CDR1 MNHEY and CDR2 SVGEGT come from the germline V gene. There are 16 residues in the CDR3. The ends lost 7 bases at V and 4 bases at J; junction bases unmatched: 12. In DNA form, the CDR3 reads TGTGCCAGCACCAAACAAGGGACAGGGGTCGGCTATGGCTACACCTTC. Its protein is CASTKQGTGVGYGYTF.

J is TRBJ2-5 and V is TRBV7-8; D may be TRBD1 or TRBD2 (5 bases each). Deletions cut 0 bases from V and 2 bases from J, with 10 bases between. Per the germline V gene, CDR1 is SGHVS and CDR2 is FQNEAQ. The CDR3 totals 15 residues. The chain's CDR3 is CASSLAWGLQETQYF. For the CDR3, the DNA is TGTGCCAGCAGCTTAGCGTGGGGGTTACAAGAGACCCAGTACTTC.

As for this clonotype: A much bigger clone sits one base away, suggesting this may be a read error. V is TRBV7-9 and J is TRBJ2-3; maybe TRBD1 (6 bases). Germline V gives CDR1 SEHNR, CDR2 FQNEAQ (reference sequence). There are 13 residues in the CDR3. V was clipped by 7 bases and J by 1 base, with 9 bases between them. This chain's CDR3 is CASNRQGTDTQYF. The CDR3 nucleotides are TGTGCCAGCAACCGACAGGGCACAGATACGCAGTATTTT.

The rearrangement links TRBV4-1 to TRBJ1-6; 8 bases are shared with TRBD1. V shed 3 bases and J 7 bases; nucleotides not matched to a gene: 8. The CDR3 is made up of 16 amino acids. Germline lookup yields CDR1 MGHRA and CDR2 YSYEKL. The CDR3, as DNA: TGCGCCAGCAGCCACGGACAGGGTGGCGCAAATTCACCCCTCCACTTT. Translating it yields CASSHGQGGANSPLHF.

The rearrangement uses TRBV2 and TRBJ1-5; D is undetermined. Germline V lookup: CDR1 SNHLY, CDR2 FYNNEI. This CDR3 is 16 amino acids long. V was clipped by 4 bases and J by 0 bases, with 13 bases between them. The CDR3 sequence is CASSGGAEYSNQPQHF. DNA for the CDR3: TGTGCCAGCAGTGGGGGAGCAGAGTATAGCAATCAGCCCCAGCATTTT.

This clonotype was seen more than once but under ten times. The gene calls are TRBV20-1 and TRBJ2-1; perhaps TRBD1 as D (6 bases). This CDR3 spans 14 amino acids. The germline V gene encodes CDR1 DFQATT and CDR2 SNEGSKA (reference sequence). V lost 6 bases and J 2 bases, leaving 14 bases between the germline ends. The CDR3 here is CSASRTATYNEQFF. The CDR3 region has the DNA TGCAGTGCCTCCCGGACAGCCACCTACAATGAGCAGTTCTTC.

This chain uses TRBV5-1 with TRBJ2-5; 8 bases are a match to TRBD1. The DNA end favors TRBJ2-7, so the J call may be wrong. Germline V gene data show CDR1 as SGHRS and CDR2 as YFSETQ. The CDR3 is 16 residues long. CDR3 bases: TGCGCCAGCAGCCCCCTGGACAGGGCTCCCGTCTACGAGCAGTACTTC. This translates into CASSPLDRAPVYEQYF.

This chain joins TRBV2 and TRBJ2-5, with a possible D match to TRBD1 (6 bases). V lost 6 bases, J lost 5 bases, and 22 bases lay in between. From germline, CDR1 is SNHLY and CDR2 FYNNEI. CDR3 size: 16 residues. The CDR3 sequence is CASSPGANPRLETQYF. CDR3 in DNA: TGTGCCAGCAGCCCAGGGGCTAATCCTCGGTTGGAGACCCAGTACTTC.

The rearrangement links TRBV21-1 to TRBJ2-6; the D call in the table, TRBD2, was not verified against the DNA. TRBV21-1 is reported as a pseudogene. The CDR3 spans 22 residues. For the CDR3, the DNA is TGTGCCAGCAGCCCTCCAAGCCGGCTGCACAGGGCCCACTACTCTGGGGCCAACGTCCTGACTTTC. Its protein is CASSPPSRLHRAHYSGANVLTF.